The table lists the clone carrying this T cell receptor beta chain with a few counts. This sample stems from a study of sequential checkpoint blockade in melanoma. Study-level background: First-line arms were nivolumab then ipilimumab, or the reverse, randomized 1:1.

The treatment: randomized to nivolumab then ipilimumab (arm A) or the reverse (arm B). Clones were read by immunoSEQ multiplex PCR, and TCRdb kept only the in-frame ones, dropping some. Altogether about 11,000 clones are present, 77% being singletons, with the ten largest covering over 9%. The J segment lost 3 bases and the V segment lost 3 bases, leaving 8 bases of the junction unmatched. The CDR3 covers 15 residues. Germline CDR1 reads SGHTA; CDR2 reads FQGTGA. The rearrangement links TRBV7-3 to TRBJ2-7, with 7 bases identical to TRBD1. Sample: CD8+ T cells sorted from blood (inferred from file names), taken from a patient given nivolumab and ipilimumab in sequence. The sequence came from a human donor with melanoma. The CDR3 region has the DNA TGTGCCAGCAGCTTTTCAGGGGGTCTGGGCTACGAGCAGTACTTC. It yields the protein CASSFSGGLGYEQYF. The full variable domain, with the rest looked up from reference TRBV7-3 and TRBJ2-7, is GAGVSQTPSNKVTEKGKYVELRCDPISGHTALYWYRQSLGQGPEFLIYFQGTGAADDSGLPNDRFFAVRPEGSVSTLKIQRTERGDSAVYLCASSFSGGLGYEQYFGPGTRLTVT.